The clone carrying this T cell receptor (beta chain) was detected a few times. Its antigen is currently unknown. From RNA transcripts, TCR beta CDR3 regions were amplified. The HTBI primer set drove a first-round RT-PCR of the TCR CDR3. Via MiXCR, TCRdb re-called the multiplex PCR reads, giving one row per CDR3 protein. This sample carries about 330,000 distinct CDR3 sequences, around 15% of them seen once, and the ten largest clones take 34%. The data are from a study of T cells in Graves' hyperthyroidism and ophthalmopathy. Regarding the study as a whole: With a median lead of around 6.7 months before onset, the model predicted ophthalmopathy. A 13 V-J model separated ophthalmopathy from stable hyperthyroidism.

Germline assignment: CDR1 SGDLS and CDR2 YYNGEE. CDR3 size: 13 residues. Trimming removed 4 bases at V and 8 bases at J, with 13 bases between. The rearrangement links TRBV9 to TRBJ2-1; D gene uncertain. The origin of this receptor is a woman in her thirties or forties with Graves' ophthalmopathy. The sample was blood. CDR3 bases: TGTGCCAGCAGCTACCGGAATCCCCATGAGCAGTTCTTC. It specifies CASSYRNPHEQFF. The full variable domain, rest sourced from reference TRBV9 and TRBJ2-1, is DSGVTQTPKHLITATGQRVTLRCSPRSGDLSVYWYQQSLDQGLQFLIQYYNGEERAKGNILERFSAQQFPDLHSELNLSSLELGDSALYFCASSYRNPHEQFFGPGTRLTVL.